The next 25 T cell receptor beta chains were all read from a single sample in a study of T-cell reconstitution after alpha-beta-depleted transplantation in children. During its preparation, the TCRbeta library received unique molecular identifiers. Each CDR3 protein is one row after TCRdb ran MiXCR on the PCR reads. There are hundreds of thousands of distinct CDR3 sequences in the sample; around 8% occur only once, and approximately 6% lies in the top ten. The sample here was PBMCs, mostly from graft donor cells, taken 180 days after TCRalphabeta/CD19-depleted stem cell transplant. These receptor sequences come from a male patient younger than 18 who had a stem cell transplant for acute lymphoblastic leukemia, so the T cells may come from the graft donor.

Ten or more counts support this clonotype. V gene TRBV2 combines with J gene TRBJ2-1; 9 nucleotides align to TRBD2. Germline V gene data show CDR1 as SNHLY and CDR2 as FYNNEI. V lost 10 bases, J lost 9 bases, and 16 bases stayed unmatched. The CDR3 is 15 residues long. DNA for the CDR3: TGTGCCACCGAGGTTAGGCGGGAGGGCCCTATTGAGCAGTTCTTC. This gives the protein CATEVRREGPIEQFF.

This clonotype was observed many times. The chain uses TRBV7-6 and TRBJ1-2; maybe TRBD1 (6 bases). CDR1 SGHVS and CDR2 FNYEAQ come from the germline V gene. The CDR3 sequence is 14 residues long. V lost 5 bases to trimming and J lost 3 bases, with 13 bases between them. The CDR3 sequence: CASSRLQGDYGYTF. As DNA, the CDR3 is TGTGCCAGCAGCCGCCTACAGGGTGACTATGGCTACACCTTC.

This clonotype was observed many times. The V call is TRBV3-1, the J call TRBJ2-7; 8 positions agree with TRBD2. J lost 2 bases, V lost 2 bases, and 2 bases had no gene match. CDR1 and CDR2 (germline): LGHDT, YNNKEL (reference sequence). The CDR3 runs to 14 residues. CDR3 residues: CASSQTGGTYEQYF. CDR3 DNA sequence: TGTGCCAGCAGCCAAACGGGAGGGACCTACGAGCAGTACTTC.

This clonotype was observed at least ten times. This chain joins TRBV7-2 and TRBJ2-5; D remains unclear. The CDR3 sequence is 13 residues long. Germline values: CDR1 SGHTA, CDR2 FQGNSA. The ends were cut back, 2 bases at V and 0 bases at J, with 4 bases in the middle. CDR3 bases: TGTGCCAGCAGCTTAAAGTACCAAGAGACCCAGTACTTC. This gives the protein CASSLKYQETQYF.

This clonotype was seen repeatedly, ten times or more. This chain connects TRBV2 to TRBJ1-5; perhaps TRBD1 as D (6 bases). Trimming pared 6 bases from V and 0 bases from J, leaving 12 bases between. This CDR3 has 15 residues. CDR1 SNHLY and CDR2 FYNNEI come from the germline V gene. The CDR3 nucleotides are TGTGCCAGCAGGGACAGAGTTCATAGCAATCAGCCCCAGCATTTT. Translated, it gives CASRDRVHSNQPQHF.

This clonotype was detected ten times or more. The V gene is TRBV12-3 or TRBV12-4, the J gene TRBJ2-7, with 8 nucleotides matching TRBD1. The V segment lost 4 bases and the J segment 5 bases; nucleotides outside the gene matches: 7. CDR3 length equals 14 residues. In DNA form, the CDR3 reads TGTGCCAGCAGTTCACCGGGACAGGCTAACGAGCAGTACTTC. This codes for CASSSPGQANEQYF.

At least ten counts were recorded for this clonotype. This chain connects TRBV5-1 to TRBJ2-5; possibly TRBD2 for D (6 bases). The CDR3 has 17 amino acids. Looked up from germline, CDR1 is SGHRS and CDR2 is YFSETQ. Trimming removed 4 bases at V and 2 bases at J, with 21 bases between. The CDR3: CASSPGERHNLQETQYF. CDR3 in DNA: TGCGCCAGCAGCCCGGGAGAGCGCCACAACCTGCAAGAGACCCAGTACTTC.

This clonotype occurred many times. The chain recombines TRBV9 with TRBJ2-2; the D gene is possibly TRBD1 (5 bases). This CDR3 has 14 amino acids. Germline V gene lookup returns CDR1 SGDLS and CDR2 YYNGEE. The V end was cut by 0 bases, the J end by 4 bases, with 7 bases between. This CDR3 reads CASSVEGVTGELFF. CDR3 nucleotides: TGTGCCAGCAGCGTAGAAGGGGTCACCGGGGAGCTGTTTTTT. The whole variable domain, filled in from reference TRBV9 and TRBJ2-2, reads DSGVTQTPKHLITATGQRVTLRCSPRSGDLSVYWYQQSLDQGLQFLIQYYNGEERAKGNILERFSAQQFPDLHSELNLSSLELGDSALYFCASSVEGVTGELFFGEGSRLTVL.

At least ten counts were recorded for this clonotype. The rearrangement uses TRBV20-1 and TRBJ1-2, with D perhaps TRBD1 (6 bases). Germline V gene data show CDR1 as DFQATT and CDR2 as SNEGSKA (reference sequence). The CDR3 has 15 residues. Trimming left V 0 bases short and J 4 bases short, with 15 bases between. The CDR3 nucleotides are TGCAGTGCTAGAGATCTGAACAGGGTAACCTATGGCTACACCTTC. Its translation: CSARDLNRVTYGYTF.

This clonotype occurred many times. The chain has TRBV5-1 and TRBJ2-4, with 7 bases aligning to TRBD2. V was pared by 0 bases and J by 10 bases, with 4 bases of the junction left unmatched. The CDR3 has 13 amino acids. In germline, CDR1 is SGHRS, CDR2 YFSETQ. In DNA form, the CDR3 reads TGCGCCAGCAGCTTGGGGAGAGCGGGGATTCAGTACTTC. Amino acids: CASSLGRAGIQYF.

This clonotype was observed at least ten times. The chain is built from TRBV19 and TRBJ1-5; D might be TRBD1 (6 bases). V was cut by 8 bases and J by 3 bases, with 11 bases left in between. Germline CDR1 and CDR2: LNHDA and SQIVND (reference sequence). This CDR3 spans 13 amino acids. The CDR3 reads CASSGQNNQPQHF. CDR3 DNA sequence: TGTGCCAGTTCCGGACAGAACAATCAGCCCCAGCATTTT.

The sample holds many counts of this clonotype. The V call is TRBV5-1, the J call TRBJ2-3; D ambiguous. V lost 0 bases and J lost 7, with 9 bases in between. The CDR3 consists of 13 residues. The germline V gene has CDR1 SGHRS and CDR2 YFSETQ. The CDR3 spells CASSLEVQNTQYF. In nucleotides, the CDR3 is TGCGCCAGCAGCTTGGAAGTGCAAAATACGCAGTATTTT.

There are many counts of this clonotype. V usage is TRBV7-9 and J usage is TRBJ1-2, with D tentatively TRBD1 (6 bases). CDR1 is SEHNR, CDR2 FQNEAQ, per germline (reference sequence). Trimming took 5 bases from V and 6 from J, leaving 13 bases between them. This CDR3 comprises 13 residues. The CDR3 is CASSPEGVHGYTF. The CDR3 region has the DNA TGTGCCAGCAGCCCCGAGGGGGTTCATGGCTACACCTTC.

This clonotype was detected only a few times. The chain combines TRBV5-6 with TRBJ2-7; 9 nucleotides match TRBD1. This CDR3 is built from 15 residues. The V and J ends lost 4 bases and 3 bases, in that order; junction bases with no gene match: 8. Germline CDR1 and CDR2: SGHDT and YYEEEE. CDR3 nucleotide sequence: TGTGCCAGCAGCGGCGACGGGACAGGGTTCTACGAGCAGTACTTC. Amino acids: CASSGDGTGFYEQYF.

In its sample, this clonotype was seen many times. As DNA, the CDR3 is TGTGCCACCAGTCCCAGGACACGCTCCTACGAGCAGTACTTC. It encodes CATSPRTRSYEQYF. The chain has TRBV24-1 and TRBJ2-7; D is perhaps TRBD1 (5 bases). Germline loops: CDR1 KGHDR, CDR2 SFDVKD. The V and J ends lost 6 bases and 0 bases respectively, with 11 bases between them. The CDR3 is made up of 14 amino acids.

This clonotype was observed at least ten times. The CDR3 loop reads CASSPPGLSYEQYF. The CDR3 bases are TGTGCCAGCAGTCCACCGGGACTCTCCTACGAGCAGTACTTC. The chain is built from TRBV28 and TRBJ2-7, with D possibly TRBD2 on 6 matching bases. CDR1 is MDHEN and CDR2 is SYDVKM in the germline V gene. Trimming took 5 bases from V and 0 from J, leaving 11 bases between them. This CDR3 is 14 amino acids long. Drawing the rest from reference TRBV28 and TRBJ2-7, the complete variable domain is DVKVTQSSRYLVKRTGEKVFLECVQDMDHENMFWYRQDPGLGLRLIYFSYDVKMKEKGDIPEGYSVSREKKERFSLILESASTNQTSMYLCASSPPGLSYEQYFGPGTRLTVT.

This clonotype was detected many times. The rearrangement uses TRBV5-6 and TRBJ2-1; D tentatively reads TRBD1 or TRBD2 (5 bases each). The V gene's germline CDR1 is SGHDT and CDR2 YYEEEE. CDR3 length: 14 amino acids. Trimming removed 7 bases at V and 0 bases at J, with 11 bases between. As DNA, the CDR3 is TGTGCCAGCGGGACGGGCCCCTCCTACAATGAGCAGTTCTTC. Residues: CASGTGPSYNEQFF.

This clonotype appeared many times. The chain employs TRBV3-1 and TRBJ2-1; no clear D gene. Germline CDR1 reads LGHDT; CDR2 reads YNNKEL (reference sequence). This CDR3 has 12 residues. The ends were cut back, 2 bases at V and 9 bases at J, with 8 bases in the middle. For the CDR3, the DNA is TGTGCCAGCAGCCAAAGTGGCAGTGAGCAGTTCTTC. Translation gives CASSQSGSEQFF.

This clonotype occurred many times. The rearrangement joins TRBV7-9 to TRBJ2-1; TRBD2 matches 10 bases. The germline CDR1 and CDR2 sequences are SEHNR and FQNEAQ (reference sequence). This CDR3 has 17 amino acids. Trimming at V came to 1 base and at J to 3 bases, leaving 6 bases not matched to a gene. The CDR3 reads CASSLGSGLADYNEQFF. CDR3 coding DNA: TGTGCCAGCAGCTTAGGCTCCGGACTAGCGGACTACAATGAGCAGTTCTTC.

In its sample, this clonotype was seen a few times. This sequence joins TRBV11-3 and TRBJ2-2; 14 bases map to TRBD2. V shed 3 bases, J shed 3 bases, and the junction held 12 bases outside the gene matches. This CDR3 is built from 20 residues. Germline CDR1 and CDR2: SGHNT and YENEEA. For the CDR3, the DNA is TGTGCCAGCAGCTTTTCGGCCGAGACTAGCGGGGGGGATCACACCGGGGAGCTGTTTTTT. Its protein product is CASSFSAETSGGDHTGELFF.

This rearrangement joins TRBV12-3 or TRBV12-4 to TRBJ1-1, with a tentative D call TRBD1 (6 bases). CDR3 length: 15 amino acids. Trimming removed 4 bases from V and 3 bases from J, with 15 bases in between. The CDR3 coding sequence is TGTGCCAGCAGTTCTATACAGGGTTGGGACACTGAAGCTTTCTTT. Protein sequence: CASSSIQGWDTEAFF.

This clonotype was seen many times. The CDR3 region is CASSPETATHEKLFF. As DNA, the CDR3 is TGCGCCAGCAGCCCCGAGACGGCGACCCATGAAAAACTGTTTTTT. The chain uses TRBV4-1 and TRBJ1-4; D gene unclear. V lost 4 bases and J lost 6, with 15 bases in between. Germline CDR1 is MGHRA and CDR2 is YSYEKL. The CDR3 has 15 amino acids.

This clonotype came up many times. This rearrangement joins TRBV3-1 to TRBJ2-5; D is possibly TRBD1 (6 bases). This CDR3 comprises 13 residues. Per the germline V gene, CDR1 is LGHDT and CDR2 is YNNKEL (reference sequence). V lost 2 bases, J lost 5 bases, and 9 bases lay in between. For the CDR3, the DNA is TGTGCCAGCAGCCAACAGGGGTCGGAGACCCAGTACTTC. As protein: CASSQQGSETQYF.

As to this clonotype: One end of the junction varies from germline; a read error may be responsible. V usage is TRBV10-3 and J usage is TRBJ1-3; a weak D match, TRBD1 (6 bases). CDR3 length: 19 amino acids. Germline values: CDR1 ENHRY, CDR2 SYGVKD. The CDR3 sequence: CAFSFWTQGPKGTGNTIYF. The CDR3 DNA sequence: TGTGCCTTCAGTTTTTGGACACAGGGACCCAAGGGGACGGGAAACACCATATATTTT.

This clonotype was seen many times. CDR3 protein: CASSLYSHTYEQYF. The CDR3 bases are TGTGCCAGCAGCTTGTACAGCCACACCTACGAGCAGTACTTC. The rearrangement links TRBV5-6 to TRBJ2-7, with D hard to call. The germline V gene has CDR1 SGHDT and CDR2 YYEEEE. The CDR3 contains 14 residues. Trimming cost V 1 base and J 2 bases, with 10 bases left between them. Full variable domain (rest looked up from reference TRBV5-6 and TRBJ2-7): DAGVTQSPTHLIKTRGQQVTLRCSPKSGHDTVSWYQQALGQGPQFIFQYYEEEERQRGNFPDRFSGHQFPNYSSELNVNALLLGDSALYLCASSLYSHTYEQYFGPGTRLTVT.